What follows describes a single T cell receptor beta chain. Which antigen it targets is not known. Base qualities are not at hand, and no much larger clone is one base apart. TCRbeta CDR3 regions were amplified from genomic DNA using the immunoSEQ Assay, a bias-controlled multiplex PCR. As for the original processing: Nucleated cell counts per sample were estimated from amplification of reference gene primers within the assay. Sequence reads were collapsed and filtered to measure the absolute abundance of every unique TCRbeta CDR3 rearrangement. For each sample, productive Simpson clonality was calculated by taking the square root of Simpson's diversity index across productive rearrangements. TCRdb took this table from immuneACCESS and kept in-frame rearrangements with V and J called. Such tables lack part of the clones; where checked against another copy, unresolved V genes explain under half of the gap, and the rest is unexplained. The DNA gave D and trimming, while V, J and clone size come from that table. The sample has approximately 100,000 clones on record, about three quarters of them singletons. The ten largest clones add up to around 4% of the sample.

Each collaborating institution followed its own protocols to collect whole blood in K2EDTA tubes. For TCRbeta analysis, collaborator samples were shipped as frozen whole blood, as isolated PBMCs, or as DNA extracted from either sample type. This sample was taken from a study of blood T cell repertoires in COVID-19 (dated by TCRdb to 2018 to 2020). For context, the study as a whole: Samples from collaborators originated in the United States, Italy and Spain and spanned both the acute and convalescent phases of COVID-19. The material from the prospective study consisted of cDNA or gDNA derived from T cells, B-cell-depleted T cells, or PBMCs. The dataset comprised deeply sampled blood TCRbeta repertoires from subjects exposed to, actively infected with, or recovered from COVID-19. The repertoires were released in a freely available public database meant as a resource for research on the immune response to SARS-CoV-2. Samples came from the ongoing ImmuneRACE study (first 160 participants) plus 1,254 subjects from 6 global collaborators. Sample metadata almost always included a de-identified subject ID, COVID-19 status, age in years and sex. HLA class I and class II types, where available, came from metadata supplied by the sample provider rather than from assay-based typing.

Based on the germline V gene, the CDR1 and CDR2 sequences are MNHEY and SVGAGI. The trim is 6 bases for V and 0 bases for J, with a gap of 12 bases between the germline ends. The CDR3 runs 15 amino acids, cysteine and phenylalanine included. Only the CDR3 part of the read is kept: 45 bases, read in frame from the first base. The paper's findings and limits, for the study overall: The quantity of clinical and demographic metadata differed by source and by participant and was supplied without curation.

This TCR came from a human donor in a cohort sampled during active or convalescent COVID-19. The sample consisted of peripheral blood. The V gene is TRBV6-5 and the J gene is TRBJ2-1, with TRBD1 perhaps the D gene, on 6 matching bases. The bases read TGTGCCAGCAGGAACGACAGGAGCTCCTACAATGAGCAGTTCTTC. Its translation reads: CASRNDRSSYNEQFF.